This T cell receptor (beta chain) was sequenced in a study of T cell responses to AZD1222 COVID-19 vaccine. About the research overall: Second doses at about 4 or about 12 weeks were pooled.

Concerning this clone: The antigen remains unidentified. One end of the junction is discordant with germline, which a read error may explain.

Study-wide results and limits: Clonal diversity may have been underestimated in mostly white British donors. Repertoire sampling was restricted to post-peak T cell response timepoints. Among those given AZD1222, only five or six were seropositive at baseline.

Profiling relied on immunoSEQ multiplex PCR, and the TCRdb table lists in-frame clones only, not all of them. Of around 120,000 clones detected, 92% appear once; the ten largest clones hold 1.1%. The CDR3 is 15 residues long. Germline loops: CDR1 SSHAT, CDR2 FNYEAQ (reference sequence). Here the sequenced sample was peripheral blood, taken on day 0 of AZD1222 vaccination. This chain joins TRBV7-7 and TRBJ2-1, with D possibly being TRBD2 (6 bases). The TCR originated in an adult in good health. In DNA, the CDR3 is TGTGCTAGCAGCCTTGGAGGGTGGAATAGCTATGAGCAGTTCTTC. Residues: CASSLGGWNSYEQFF.